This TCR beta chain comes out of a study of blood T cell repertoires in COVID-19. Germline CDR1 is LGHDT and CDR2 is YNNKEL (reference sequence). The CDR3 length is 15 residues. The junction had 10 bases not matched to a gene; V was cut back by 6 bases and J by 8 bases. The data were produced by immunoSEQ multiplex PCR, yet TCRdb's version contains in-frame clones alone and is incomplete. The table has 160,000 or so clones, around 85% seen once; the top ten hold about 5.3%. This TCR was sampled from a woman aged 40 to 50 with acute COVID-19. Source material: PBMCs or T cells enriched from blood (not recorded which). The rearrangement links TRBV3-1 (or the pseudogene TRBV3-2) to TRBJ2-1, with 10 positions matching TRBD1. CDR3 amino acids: CASRGIGTGVDEQFF. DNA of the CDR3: TGTGCCAGCAGGGGAATAGGGACAGGGGTCGATGAGCAGTTCTTC.